Presented here are 15 T cell receptor beta chains from one specimen sequenced in a study of blood T cell repertoires in COVID-19. Assay used: immunoSEQ multiplex PCR; TCRdb lists only in-frame clones, some missing. The table lists 90,000 or so clones, roughly 78% of them singletons. The sequenced sample consisted of peripheral blood. The receptors were gathered from a woman older than 75 with acute or convalescent COVID-19.

The V call is TRBV6-5, the J call TRBJ1-2; D might be TRBD1 (6 bases). Between the trimmed V and J ends, which lost 6 bases and 2 bases, there was a span of 13 bases. From germline, CDR1 is MNHEY and CDR2 SVGAGI. The CDR3 spans 14 residues. The CDR3 region has the DNA TGTGCCAGCAGACTACAGGGTCAGAACTATGGCTACACCTTC. Translated, it gives CASRLQGQNYGYTF.

This chain links TRBV5-1 with TRBJ1-2; 7 bases fit TRBD1. The V gene end was trimmed by 1 base and the J gene end by 1 base; junction bases not matched to a gene: 1. The length of the CDR3 is 14 residues. Per the germline V gene, CDR1 is SGHRS and CDR2 is YFSETQ. In DNA form, the CDR3 reads TGCGCCAGCAGCTTGACAGGGGTTAACTATGGCTACACCTTC. Residues: CASSLTGVNYGYTF.

The rearrangement joins TRBV27 to TRBJ1-1, with D perhaps matching TRBD1 (5 bases). Germline V gene lookup returns CDR1 MNHEY and CDR2 SMNVEV (reference sequence). The CDR3 totals 14 residues. V gave up 3 bases and J gave up 5 bases, with 13 bases separating them. CDR3 nucleotides: TGTGCCAGCAGTTTCCTCGGTCGGGGGACTGAAGCTTTCTTT. Its translation: CASSFLGRGTEAFF.

The chain is built from TRBV5-1 and TRBJ2-5; D not resolved. Per germline, CDR1 SGHRS and CDR2 YFSETQ. This CDR3 region has 12 residues. V was clipped by 3 bases and J by 4 bases, with 7 bases between them. The CDR3 nucleotides read TGCGCCAGCAGCTGGAGTGGAGAGACCCAGTACTTC. Amino acid sequence: CASSWSGETQYF.

In nucleotides, the CDR3 is TGTGCCAGCAGCCTCCGACAGGGGAAGCAGTACTTC. Protein product: CASSLRQGKQYF. The chain couples TRBV7-8 to TRBJ2-7; TRBD1 agrees at 8 bases. The CDR3 contains 12 residues. The V gene's germline CDR1 is SGHVS and CDR2 FQNEAQ. Trimming removed 5 bases from V and 8 bases from J; junction bases left unmatched: 5.

The chain uses TRBV30 and TRBJ2-5; D is ambiguous. The CDR3 covers 12 residues. With 3 bases removed from V and 4 bases from J, the gap between germline ends came to 9 bases. Germline loops: CDR1 GTSNPN, CDR2 SVGIG (reference sequence). Here the CDR3 reads CAWSPVPETQYF. CDR3 coding DNA: TGTGCCTGGAGCCCGGTCCCAGAGACCCAGTACTTC. Full variable domain (outside the CDR3, taken from reference TRBV30 and TRBJ2-5): SQTIHQWPATLVQPVGSPLSLECTVEGTSNPNLYWYRQAAGRGLQLLFYSVGIGQISSEVPQNLSASRPQDRQFILSSKKLLLSDSGFYLCAWSPVPETQYFGPGTRLLVL.

This chain connects TRBV27 to TRBJ1-2, with TRBD1 identical over 7 bases. This CDR3 spans 16 amino acids. CDR1 is MNHEY, CDR2 SMNVEV, per germline (reference sequence). Losses at the gene ends were 4 bases for V and 1 base for J; bases not matched to a gene: 9. The DNA of the CDR3 is TGTGCCAGCAGTTCAACCGGGACAGCCTATAACTATGGCTACACCTTC. Amino acids: CASSSTGTAYNYGYTF.

The J gene is TRBJ1-5, the V gene TRBV19; 11 positions match TRBD1. V lost 4 bases, J lost 4 bases, and 6 bases stayed unmatched. The germline V gene has CDR1 LNHDA and CDR2 SQIVND (reference sequence). The CDR3 extends over 16 amino acids. The CDR3 spells CASSNWDRGSNQPQHF. CDR3 DNA: TGTGCCAGTAGTAACTGGGACAGGGGGTCTAATCAGCCCCAGCATTTT.

This chain connects TRBV2 to TRBJ1-2, with 9 bases that match TRBD1. This CDR3 comprises 14 residues. From germline, CDR1 is SNHLY and CDR2 FYNNEI. The V segment lost 9 bases and the J segment 4 bases; nucleotides outside the gene matches: 9. The CDR3 bases are TGTGCCAGGAAAAAGGGGACAGGGACCTATGGCTACACCTTC. This sequence encodes CARKKGTGTYGYTF. Looking up the rest from reference TRBV2 and TRBJ1-2 gives the full variable domain: EPEVTQTPSHQVTQMGQEVILRCVPISNHLYFYWYRQILGQKVEFLVSFYNNEISEKSEIFDDQFSVERPDGSNFTLKIRSTKLEDSAMYFCARKKGTGTYGYTFGSGTRLTVV.

The rearrangement uses TRBV18 and TRBJ1-1, with D possibly TRBD1 on 5 matching bases. The length of the CDR3 is 12 residues. Trimming took off 2 bases at V and 8 bases at J, with 9 bases between the two ends. In germline, CDR1 is KGHSH, CDR2 LQKENI. The CDR3 DNA sequence: TGTGCCAGCTCACCAGGGGGGAGGGAAGCTTTCTTT. This sequence encodes CASSPGGREAFF.

The chain couples TRBV3-1 (or the pseudogene TRBV3-2) to TRBJ1-4; D is perhaps TRBD1 (5 bases). Trimming shortened V by 0 bases and J by 3 bases, and 11 bases separated the two germline ends. Per the germline V gene, CDR1 is LGHDT and CDR2 is YNNKEL (reference sequence). CDR3 length: 16 amino acids. The CDR3 spells CASSQDLAGSNEKLFF. The CDR3 DNA reads TGTGCCAGCAGCCAAGATTTGGCAGGGTCTAATGAAAAACTGTTTTTT.

The table lists this clone with a few counts. This chain uses TRBV5-1 with TRBJ1-2, with TRBD1 as a possible D gene (5 bases). V was pared by 3 bases and J by 2 bases, with 11 bases between. Per germline, CDR1 SGHRS and CDR2 YFSETQ. This CDR3 has 14 amino acids. This chain's CDR3 is CASSSGTANYGYTF. The CDR3 bases are TGCGCCAGCAGCTCGGGGACTGCCAACTATGGCTACACCTTC.

This clone was observed a handful of times. CDR3 protein: CASGIQGNYGYTF. The DNA for the CDR3 is TGCGCCAGCGGAATCCAGGGGAACTATGGCTACACCTTC. The chain is built from TRBV5-1 and TRBJ1-2; D may be TRBD1 (6 bases). In germline, CDR1 is SGHRS, CDR2 YFSETQ. V was shortened by 7 bases and J by 2 bases, with 12 bases between the two germline ends. The length of the CDR3 is 13 residues.

The gene calls are TRBV7-9 and TRBJ2-7; D is perhaps TRBD2 (5 bases). The CDR3 runs 15 residues. CDR1 and CDR2 (germline): SEHNR, FQNEAQ (reference sequence). V lost 2 bases and J lost 4, with 15 bases in between. CDR3 loop: CASSLLRRNDYEQYF. The CDR3 coding sequence is TGTGCCAGCAGCTTACTCAGGAGGAACGATTACGAGCAGTACTTC.

The rearrangement uses TRBV11-2 and TRBJ2-2; a weak D match, TRBD1 (6 bases). The CDR3 has 15 residues. V shed 3 bases and J shed 5 bases, with 13 bases lying between them. Per germline, CDR1 SGHAT and CDR2 FQNNGV. CDR3 nucleotides: TGTGCCAGCAGCTTCAGGGGCGGCTTTACCGGGGAGCTGTTTTTT. Residues: CASSFRGGFTGELFF.